This entry is about one TCR beta chain. The sample is drawn from a study of T cell clonotyping in hematopoietic cell transplantation. Method: immunoSEQ multiplex PCR; TCRdb's copy keeps in-frame clones and lacks some. The sample includes approximately 13,000 clones, roughly four fifths of them seen just once. CDR1 is SGHDT and CDR2 is YYEEEE in the germline V gene. Trimming removed 4 bases at V and 8 bases at J, with 18 bases between. The CDR3 extends over 14 amino acids. J is TRBJ1-1 and V is TRBV5-6; TRBD1 might be the D (5 bases). The sequencing used PBMCs, collected 100 days after allogeneic stem cell transplant. This TCR was sampled from a female patient in her 40s who had an allogeneic stem cell transplant from a related donor, so T cells may come from the graft donor. Some clones in this sample may be carry-over from other donors' samples. CDR3 protein: CASSPTNDRLEAFF. The CDR3 DNA reads TGTGCCAGCAGCCCTACTAATGACAGACTAGAAGCTTTCTTT.